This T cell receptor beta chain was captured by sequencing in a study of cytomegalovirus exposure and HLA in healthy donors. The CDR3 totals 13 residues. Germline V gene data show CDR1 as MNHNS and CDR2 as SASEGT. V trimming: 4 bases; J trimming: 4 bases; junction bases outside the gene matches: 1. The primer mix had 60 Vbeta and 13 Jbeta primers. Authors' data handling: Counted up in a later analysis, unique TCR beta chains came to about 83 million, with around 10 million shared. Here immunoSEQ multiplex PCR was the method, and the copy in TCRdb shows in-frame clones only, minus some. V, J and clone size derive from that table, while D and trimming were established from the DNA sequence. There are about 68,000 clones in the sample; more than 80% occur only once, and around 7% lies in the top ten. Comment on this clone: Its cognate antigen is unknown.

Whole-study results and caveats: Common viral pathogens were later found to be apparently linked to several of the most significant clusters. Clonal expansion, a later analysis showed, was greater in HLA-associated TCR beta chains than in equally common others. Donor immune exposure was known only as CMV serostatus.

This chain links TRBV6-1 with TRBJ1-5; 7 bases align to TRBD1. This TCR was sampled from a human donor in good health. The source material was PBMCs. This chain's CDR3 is CASSVQGNQPQHF. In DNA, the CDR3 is TGTGCCAGCAGTGTACAGGGGAATCAGCCCCAGCATTTT.